Listed below are T cell receptor beta chains from one sample, sequenced in a study of T cell responses to AZD1222 COVID-19 vaccine. Profiling relied on immunoSEQ multiplex PCR, and the TCRdb table lists in-frame clones only, not all of them. The sample lists about 150,000 clones, around 90% seen once, with 3% to 4% in the top ten. The source material was peripheral blood, sampled 28 days after the second AZD1222 dose. Receptors originate from an adult who received the AZD1222 COVID-19 vaccine. CDR3s leave out the opening cysteine and the closing phenylalanine or tryptophan. The order of the fields is clone size, V gene, CDR3 protein. A clone size is listed for some rows: how often the clone was seen (once, few, many), or a class if it is expanded.

>NA|TRBV21-1
ASSNGTARSNYGYT
>NA|TRBV30
AWTAGYSANQPQH
>NA|TRBV3-1/TRBV3-2
ASREAGESYNEQF
>NA|TRBV27
ASSLAKGGNYGYT
>NA|TRBV29-1
SVAGDREKGNYEQY
>NA|TRBV19
ASMKPLGPGSYNEQF
>NA|TRBV11-3
ASSRRDSSSGNTIY
>NA|TRBV25-1
ASSEIGESDTQY
>once|TRBV28
ASSLRGTVNTEAF
>NA|TRBV4-2
ASSTRGGMGYEQY
>NA|TRBV5-1
ASSLTGEYGYT
>NA|TRBV9
ASSVGGGEVTDTQY
>NA|TRBV5-5
ASSLVVDTQY
>NA|TRBV3-1/TRBV3-2
ASSPAGASGATYEQY
>NA|TRBV3-1/TRBV3-2
ASSQASGAYNEQF
>NA|TRBV28
ASSLLRGGNSPLH
>few|TRBV6-6
ASSFFVSGVFEQY
>many|TRBV28
ASSLSDVRYEQY
>NA|TRBV6-2/TRBV6-3
ASSGTKHYEQY
>NA|TRBV12-3/TRBV12-4
ASSLGTYEAF
>NA|TRBV5-1
ASSLATGLDRTQY
>NA|TRBV6-5
ASIRDSQINYGYT
>once|TRBV9
ASRTRDSNTGELF
>NA|TRBV4-1
ASSRTDSGAHYNEQF
>NA|TRBV4-2
ASSQETSGRSGELF
>NA|TRBV29-1
SAWGRQGARADGYT
>NA|TRBV6-1
ASSEATRSGYT
>NA|TRBV7-9
ASSLSITHTEAF
>NA|TRBV7-9
ASSLDTANYGYT
>NA|TRBV6-5
ASSSGTGGADTQY
>NA|TRBV6-5
ASTREQAGANVLT
>NA|TRBV29-1
SVDGRADGETQY
>NA|TRBV11-2
ASSLVGGQKANYGYT
>NA|TRBV9
ASSVGLRDREDEQF
>once|TRBV6-1
ASSEGEGRGYGYT
>NA|TRBV3-1/TRBV3-2
ASSQRGEDTEAF
>NA|TRBV7-3
ASSLGVTGPQGTQY
>NA|TRBV3-1/TRBV3-2
ASSQGYGLGAKNIQY
>NA|TRBV5-5
ASRSPGQGSSGYT
>NA|TRBV6-5
ASSYSQGVGTEAF
>NA|TRBV2
ASSAASGYQETQY
>NA|TRBV29-1
SVQRTGDEQY
>NA|TRBV5-1
ASSLVATLNTEAF
>NA|TRBV10-3
AINRQGPYTEAF
>NA|TRBV29-1
SVGQGPGYEQY
>NA|TRBV28
ASSPQGSSYEQY
>NA|TRBV10-2
ASSESETQPQH
>NA|TRBV29-1
SVEVRGTYEQY
>NA|TRBV5-1
ASSLSLAGAADSYEQY
>NA|TRBV29-1
SVNVDEQF
>NA|TRBV6-2/TRBV6-3
ASSYSSSRAYSNQPQH
>NA|TRBV12-3/TRBV12-4
ASSSGSPLH
>once|TRBV7-8
ASSLEPQTGPASLQPQH
>once|TRBV9
ASSASGFNEQF
>NA|TRBV18
ASSPPWNTEAF
>NA|TRBV3-1/TRBV3-2
ASSPGLAGAQY
>NA|TRBV15
ATSRGVRDSSNYGYT